This T cell receptor beta chain was identified during a study of CD8 T cells in ankylosing spondylitis (dated by TCRdb to 2015 to 2018). For the wider study: The study set out to find disease-linked TCR variants by profiling T cell receptor beta repertoires in ankylosing spondylitis patients and healthy donors. Peripheral blood was sampled, and synovial fluid was also collected from ankylosing spondylitis patients. The whole study cohort included 95 to 130 healthy donors and about two dozen ankylosing spondylitis patients. Broad study findings and their caveats: A CD8+ phenotype was shown by the disease-linked clones, which were found at relatively low frequencies in peripheral blood. Blood from ankylosing spondylitis patients appeared to be characterized by a TCR beta motif made up of several highly homologous amino acid variants. The disease-linked clones were reported to be significantly enriched in matched synovial fluid samples from ankylosing spondylitis patients. Some of the motif variants had been reported before in the synovial fluid and blood of reactive arthritis patients, a finding that suggests common disease-initiation mechanisms.

Data came from an Illumina HiSeq 2500. Quantitative 5'-RACE with molecular barcodes was used to prepare TCR beta libraries. Per the source publication's procedure: Disease-linked TCR variants were identified with a new computational method built on a probabilistic model of VDJ rearrangement. TCRdb trimmed the raw reads at Q25, called clones with MiXCR and kept productive beta chains. Each entry is one CDR3 protein sequence, shown with its most common DNA and genes. TCRdb assigned the V and J calls; the authors' analysis was not used. In all, the sample holds some 37,000 distinct CDR3 sequences, and 4.5% to 6% of those were seen once. More than 10% of the sample belongs to the ten largest clones. Spanning cysteine to phenylalanine, the CDR3 consists of 19 amino acids. The only DNA kept is the CDR3, 57 bases in frame from the first base. The V end loses 3 bases and the J end loses 0 bases, and a stretch of 24 bases separates them. Per the germline V gene, SGHRS is the CDR1 and YFSETQ is the CDR2.

This clonotype was picked up a small number of times. Its target antigen remains unknown. Base quality data are lacking; no much larger clone is found one base away. This clonotype was sampled from a male donor with ankylosing spondylitis or in good health (not recorded which). The material sequenced was blood, either unsorted or a sorted T cell fraction (not recorded which). This receptor chain uses TRBV5-1 and TRBJ1-1; perhaps TRBD1 is the D gene, with 6 bases matching. The nucleotide sequence reads as follows: TGCGCCAGCAGCTACCAAACCGGGACACGAGGACTTATGAACACTGAAGCTTTCTTT. It translates as CASSYQTGTRGLMNTEAFF.